Listed below are T cell receptor beta chains from one sample, sequenced in a study of blood T cell repertoires in COVID-19. Assay: immunoSEQ multiplex PCR; the TCRdb copy retains only in-frame clones and omits some. The repertoire includes around 260,000 clones, 75% to 90% of them detected once, and roughly a tenth sits in the top ten. The specimen was peripheral blood. The origin of the receptors is a woman aged 70-85 years with COVID-19, enrolled during active disease. CDR3s include the opening cysteine and the closing phenylalanine or tryptophan. D genes are given only for firm matches. Only some rows state a clone size, as once, few, many or a class for expanded clones.

d_call,j_call,v_call,clone_size,cdr3_aa,cdr3_nt
NA,TRBJ2-1,TRBV3-1/TRBV3-2,NA,CASSQGANNEQFF,TGTGCCAGCAGCCAGGGGGCTAACAATGAGCAGTTCTTC
NA,TRBJ2-4,TRBV20-1,NA,CSAIFKNIQYF,TGCAGTGCTATATTCAAAAACATTCAGTACTTC
TRBD1,TRBJ1-5,TRBV19,NA,CASRQQGATDQPQHF,TGTGCCAGTAGACAACAGGGGGCTACTGATCAGCCCCAGCATTTT
TRBD2,TRBJ2-2,TRBV11-1,NA,CASSPKLAGVFGELFF,TGTGCCAGCAGCCCGAAGCTAGCGGGAGTTTTCGGGGAGCTGTTTTTT
NA,TRBJ2-7,TRBV11-2,NA,CASSLGEIGATPIYEQYF,TGTGCCAGCAGCTTAGGCGAGATAGGGGCCACTCCGATCTACGAGCAGTACTTC
TRBD1,TRBJ1-2,TRBV29-1,once,CSVDGGTGANYGYTF,TGCAGCGTTGACGGAGGTACAGGGGCCAACTATGGCTACACCTTC
TRBD2,TRBJ2-1,TRBV9,once,CASSVGGGRLNEQFF,TGTGCCAGCAGCGTAGGTGGCGGGAGGCTTAATGAGCAGTTCTTC
TRBD2,TRBJ2-2,TRBV4-3,NA,CASSQGAGGSDGELFF,TGCGCCAGCAGCCAAGGGGCGGGAGGTTCGGACGGGGAGCTGTTTTTT
NA,TRBJ1-1,TRBV5-1,NA,CASSFLGEQGVAFF,TGCGCCAGCAGCTTTCTTGGTGAACAGGGTGTGGCTTTCTTT
TRBD1,TRBJ1-1,TRBV19,NA,CASSLRRGPLNTEAFF,TGTGCCAGTAGTCTACGCAGGGGGCCGCTGAACACTGAAGCTTTCTTT
TRBD1,TRBJ2-7,TRBV5-1,NA,CASSPGTAADEQYF,TGCGCCAGCAGCCCCGGGACAGCAGCCGACGAGCAGTACTTC
NA,TRBJ2-5,TRBV5-7,NA,CASTLRGPKEGSGQETQYF,TGTGCCAGCACCTTGCGGGGTCCCAAAGAAGGGAGCGGGCAAGAGACCCAGTACTTC
TRBD2,TRBJ2-7,TRBV19,NA,CASSIEISGSNEQYF,TGTGCCAGTAGTATAGAGATTAGCGGGAGTAACGAGCAGTACTTC
TRBD1,TRBJ1-5,TRBV12-3/TRBV12-4,NA,CASRTGLQPQHF,TGTGCCAGCAGGACAGGGCTTCAGCCCCAGCATTTT
TRBD1,TRBJ1-1,TRBV10-3,NA,CAISGVSGTAMNTEAFF,TGTGCCATCAGTGGAGTCTCTGGGACAGCAATGAACACTGAAGCTTTCTTT
TRBD1,TRBJ1-4,TRBV30,NA,CAWTLQGANEKLFF,TGTGCCTGGACCCTACAGGGGGCTAATGAAAAACTGTTTTTT
NA,TRBJ1-5,TRBV28,NA,CASSLSVRSNQPQHF,TGTGCCAGCAGTCTAAGTGTGCGTAGCAATCAGCCCCAGCATTTT
TRBD1,TRBJ2-7,TRBV4-1,NA,CASSQDVRQGAPYEQYF,TGCGCCAGCAGCCAAGATGTAAGACAGGGGGCTCCCTACGAGCAGTACTTC
TRBD2,TRBJ2-1,TRBV27,NA,CASSLSLAASSYNEQFF,TGTGCCAGCAGTTTATCCCTAGCGGCGAGCTCCTACAATGAGCAGTTCTTC
TRBD2,TRBJ2-7,TRBV7-2,NA,CASSLKREVFSYEQYF,TGTGCCAGCAGCCTTAAGCGGGAGGTCTTTTCCTACGAGCAGTACTTC
NA,TRBJ1-5,TRBV5-5,NA,CASSPGTINQPQHF,TGTGCCAGCAGCCCCGGGACAATCAATCAGCCCCAGCATTTT
TRBD2,TRBJ2-7,TRBV9,NA,CASSVELAAYEQYF,TGTGCCAGCAGCGTAGAACTAGCGGCCTACGAGCAGTACTTC
NA,TRBJ1-1,TRBV4-2,NA,CASSQDLPRLAEAFF,TGTGCCAGCAGCCAAGACCTGCCCAGGCTCGCTGAAGCTTTCTTT
TRBD1,TRBJ2-7,TRBV15,NA,CATSRGTGWYEQYF,TGTGCCACCAGCAGAGGGACAGGGTGGTACGAGCAGTACTTC
TRBD1,TRBJ2-7,TRBV27,NA,CASSLIQGIFNEQYF,TGTGCCAGCAGTTTAATACAGGGGATTTTCAACGAGCAGTACTTC
NA,TRBJ1-2,TRBV6-5,NA,CASKETGGYGGYTF,TGTGCCAGCAAAGAGACGGGGGGATATGGCGGCTACACCTTC
TRBD1,TRBJ1-2,TRBV10-3,NA,CAISSTGSDGYTF,TGTGCCATCAGCTCGACAGGGTCCGACGGCTACACCTTC
NA,TRBJ2-1,TRBV6-5,NA,CASSYPFTGEQFF,TGTGCCAGCAGTTACCCCTTTACTGGTGAGCAGTTCTTC
TRBD2,TRBJ2-1,TRBV13,NA,CASSFLAGEYNEQFF,TGTGCCAGCAGCTTCTTAGCGGGTGAATACAATGAGCAGTTCTTC
TRBD1,TRBJ1-1,TRBV28,NA,CASSAPTGVNTEAFF,TGTGCCAGCAGTGCCCCGACAGGGGTGAACACTGAAGCTTTCTTT
TRBD2,TRBJ2-7,TRBV27,NA,CASSSAGGESSYEQYF,TGTGCCAGCAGTTCAGCGGGAGGGGAAAGCTCCTACGAGCAGTACTTC